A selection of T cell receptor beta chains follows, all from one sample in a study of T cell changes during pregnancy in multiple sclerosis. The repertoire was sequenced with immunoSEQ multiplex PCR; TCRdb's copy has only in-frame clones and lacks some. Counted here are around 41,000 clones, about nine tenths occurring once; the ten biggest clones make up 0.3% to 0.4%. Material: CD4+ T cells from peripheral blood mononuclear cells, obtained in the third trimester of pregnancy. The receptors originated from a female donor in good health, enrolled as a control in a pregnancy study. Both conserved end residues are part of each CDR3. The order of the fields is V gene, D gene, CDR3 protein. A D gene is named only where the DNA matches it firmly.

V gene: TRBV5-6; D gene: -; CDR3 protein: CASRRRGGPYNEQFF
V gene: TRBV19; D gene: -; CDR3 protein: CASSDRQVLGRSNQPQHF
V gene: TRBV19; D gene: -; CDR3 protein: CASRPGGGRGQTQYF
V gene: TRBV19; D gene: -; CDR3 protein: CASSIGQGYNSPLHF
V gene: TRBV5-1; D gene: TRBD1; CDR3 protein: CASTRGDRMNTEAFF
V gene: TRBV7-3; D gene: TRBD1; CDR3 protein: CASSLGGTVNTEAFF
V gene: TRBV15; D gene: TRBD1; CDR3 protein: CATRPTGRNYGYTF
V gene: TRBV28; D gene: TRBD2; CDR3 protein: CASIPGGSGSPYEQYF
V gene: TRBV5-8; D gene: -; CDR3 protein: CASSPVGGWNQPQHF
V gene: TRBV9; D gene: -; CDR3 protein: CAGPGRLNQPQHF
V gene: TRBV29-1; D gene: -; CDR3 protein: CSAGGGSTNEKLFF
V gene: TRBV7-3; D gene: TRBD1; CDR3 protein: CASSLDRATNEKLFF
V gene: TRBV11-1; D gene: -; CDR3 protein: CASSLRQATEAFF
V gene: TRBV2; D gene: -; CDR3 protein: CASSEEQLFEAFF
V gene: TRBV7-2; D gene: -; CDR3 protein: CASSFSGEAFF
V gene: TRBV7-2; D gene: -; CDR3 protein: CASSLLSVGEQFF
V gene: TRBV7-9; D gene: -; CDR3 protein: CASSLRGGLQETQYF
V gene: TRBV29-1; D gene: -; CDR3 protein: CSVGTGRNTGELFF
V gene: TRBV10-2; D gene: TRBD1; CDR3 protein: CASSATGEEKLFF
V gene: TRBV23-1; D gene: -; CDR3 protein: CASSQSSTGVNTEAFF
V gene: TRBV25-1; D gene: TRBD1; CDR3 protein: CASSEQGQGEWRGYTF
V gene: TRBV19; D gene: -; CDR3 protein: CASKGDTDTQYF
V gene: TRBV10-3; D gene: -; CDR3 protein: CAISEGGGVDETQYF
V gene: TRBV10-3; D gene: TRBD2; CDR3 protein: CAGRAGGLTATDTQYF
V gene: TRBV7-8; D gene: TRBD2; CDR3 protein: CASSPGVREGLNEQYF
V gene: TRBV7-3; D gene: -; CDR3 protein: CASSLLGGGWNEQFF
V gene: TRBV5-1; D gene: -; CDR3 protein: CASSLRGIGTEAFF
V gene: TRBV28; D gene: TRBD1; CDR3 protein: CASSLFWDRGDEQFF
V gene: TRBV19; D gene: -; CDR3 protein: CASSIELGLRAGGQPQHF
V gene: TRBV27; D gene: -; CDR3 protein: CASSKRDFQPQHF
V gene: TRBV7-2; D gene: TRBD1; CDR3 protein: CASSLARTGPSYEQYF
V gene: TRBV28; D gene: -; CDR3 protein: CASSIPGSISNQPQHF
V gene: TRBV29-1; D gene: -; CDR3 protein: CSVGLGANTEAFF
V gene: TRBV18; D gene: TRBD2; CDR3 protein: CASSPAGTSNVEEQFF
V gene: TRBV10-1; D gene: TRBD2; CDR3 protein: CASSESSGDSYNEQFF
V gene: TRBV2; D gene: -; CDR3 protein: CASSERGRDSTDTQYF
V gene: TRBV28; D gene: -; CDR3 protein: CASIQGGADGYTF
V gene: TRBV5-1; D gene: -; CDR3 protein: CASSSSGPSTDTQYF